The following is a T cell receptor beta chain sequence with its context. Its antigen is not identified. The sample belongs to a study of T cell responses to AZD1222 COVID-19 vaccine. Study outcomes and limitations: AZD1222 recipients seropositive at baseline numbered only 5 to 7. Researchers report vaccine-associated CD4 TCRs spanning spike, with dominance at 160-218 and 743-854. Targets within unmutated variant regions were reportedly found for nearly half of spike-specific TCRs.

V shed 3 bases and J 0 bases; nucleotides not matched to a gene: 3. This CDR3 region has 16 residues. Germline CDR1 is GTSNPN and CDR2 is SVGIG (reference sequence). Assay used: immunoSEQ multiplex PCR; TCRdb lists only in-frame clones, some missing. The table lists 130,000 or so clones, 90% of them singletons. This TCR was sampled from an adult in good health. Source: peripheral blood, taken on day 0 of AZD1222 vaccination. The rearrangement uses TRBV30 and TRBJ1-6, with 9 bases fitting TRBD1. The CDR3 protein is CAWRQGAGSYNSPLHF. The DNA for the CDR3 is TGTGCCTGGAGACAGGGGGCCGGCTCCTATAATTCACCCCTCCACTTT.